The present T cell receptor (beta chain) was sequenced within a study of graft-versus-host responses after intestinal transplantation (dated by TCRdb to about 2021). Broadly, across the study: Multivisceral, liver-intestinal, or isolated intestinal transplants were received by the recipients. Every recipient was given anti-thymocyte globulin induction, then maintenance tacrolimus and steroids for roughly 3 years. After intestinal transplantation, graft-versus-host and host-versus-graft alloreactive T cell clones in the graft, circulation and bone marrow were tracked using bulk TCR-beta CDR3 sequencing. Alloreactive clones were identified by sequencing pre-transplant mixed lymphocyte reaction products and comparing these products with unstimulated pre-transplant donor and recipient T cells. The cohort enrolled about two dozen intestinal transplant recipients, one of whom was a retransplant, and 3 patients without pretransplant specimens were excluded. A peak of at least 4% donor T cells among recipient peripheral blood mononuclear cells was the definition used for donor T cell macrochimerism. Rather than going through the commercial service, samples from a few later patients were sequenced in-house on an Illumina MiSeq and processed with MiXCR. General study outcomes and caveats: High GvH to HvG T cell clonal ratios were observed in the allografts of patients with donor T cell macrochimerism. Peak levels of circulating GvH clones were associated with declines in HvG clones early after transplant. GvH clones were detected in recipient bone marrow, and some of these GvH clones were observed earlier in ileal mucosa or blood, consistent with an intestinal mucosal origin. The relatively low number and heterogeneity of intestinal transplant patients limited the conclusions.

A single count supports this clone. It lacks a known antigen. No base qualities exist here, and no much larger clone lies one base off it. Library preparation was by the immunoSEQ multiplex PCR assay. For most patients, genomic DNA was isolated with the Qiagen DNeasy Blood and Tissue Kit and sent frozen to Adaptive Biotechnologies for TCR sequencing. For most patients, genomic DNA was subjected to high-throughput TCR-beta CDR3 sequencing by Adaptive Biotechnologies. The paper's processing steps were these. Adaptive's ImmunoSEQ software supplied the TCR sequencing data for 18 patients, while MiXCR and VDJtools were used to process three other patients. To correct CD4 versus CD8 sorting errors, any sequence found in both subsets at a frequency ratio below 5:1 was removed. Because the origin of CDR3 nucleotide sequences shared between donor and recipient could not be assigned, those sequences were removed. To count as alloreactive, a clone needed at least 2-fold expansion over unstimulated cells and a minimum CFSE-low frequency of 0.002% (template counts) or 0.001% (read counts). Clones detected in sequenced pre-transplant spleen, lymph node, or MLR CFSE-low populations of the donor or recipient were defined as mappable. The cumulative frequency of alloreactive clones was calculated as a percentage of all sequences, weighted by copy number. TCRdb stores this immuneACCESS table with in-frame sequences only. Part of the clones is absent; in the studies checked, under half of the shortfall reflects unresolved V genes, and no reason is known for the rest. Clone size and V and J calls were adopted from that table, with D and trimming inferred from the DNA. This sample gives just over 40,000 clones in total; approximately 95% of them show up just once. The ten largest clones add up to 0.45% to 0.65% of the sample.

The time point tag for this specimen amounts to: cells obtained before transplantation from donor or recipient. CD3+CD4+ and CD3+CD8+ populations were FACS-sorted from unstimulated pre-transplant donor and recipient cells taken from spleen or lymph nodes. The sequence came from a human donor who was the organ donor for an intestinal transplant. The sequencing here drew on unstimulated CD8+ T cells sorted from spleen or lymph node cells, taken before transplant.

The nucleotides are TGTGCCAGCAGTTTTTCCAACTCCTACGAGCAGTACTTC. Translated, this gives CASSFSNSYEQYF. The sequence is built from TRBV6-5 and TRBJ2-7; the D gene lacks a confident call. From the cysteine through the phenylalanine, the CDR3 covers 13 amino acids. Just the 39-base CDR3 DNA is kept, in frame starting at base 1. The germline V gene gives CDR1 as MNHEY and CDR2 as SVGAGI. The junction carries 7 bases between V and J, which are trimmed by 4 bases and 0 bases respectively.